This passage covers 3 T cell receptor beta chains from one sample sequenced in a study of blood T cells in healthy people across ages. A second PCR of 7 to 11 cycles used a sample-barcoded 5' primer and a J-beta primer mix. TCRdb passed the 5' RACE reads through MiXCR, listing each CDR3 protein once. The sample contains 1.5 million to 2 million distinct CDR3 sequences, roughly 50% of which appear only once. Material: blood. These receptors all come from a woman in her 40s in good health.

V and J are TRBV7-8 and TRBJ1-5; weak D call: TRBD1 (6 bases). Per germline, CDR1 SGHVS and CDR2 FQNEAQ. V was shortened by 1 base and J by 2 bases, with 15 bases between the two germline ends. The CDR3 has 17 amino acids. CDR3 in DNA: TGTGCCAGCAGCTTAGGTACAGGGAGGTCGCGCAATCAGCCCCAGCATTTT. Its protein is CASSLGTGRSRNQPQHF.

The J gene is TRBJ1-6, the V gene TRBV27; a weak D match, TRBD1 (6 bases). Trimming pared 6 bases from V and 10 bases from J, leaving 22 bases between. The CDR3 has 16 residues. Germline V gene lookup returns CDR1 MNHEY and CDR2 SMNVEV (reference sequence). The DNA of the CDR3 is TGTGCCAGCAGCCGATTTCGACAGGCCGCACGGTCACCCCTCCACTTT. Its translation: CASSRFRQAARSPLHF.

The chain couples TRBV27 to TRBJ1-2; tentative D call: TRBD1 (5 bases). Trimming cost V 2 bases and J 8 bases, with 12 bases left between them. This CDR3 is 13 amino acids long. The germline CDR1 and CDR2 sequences are MNHEY and SMNVEV (reference sequence). The CDR3 bases are TGTGCCAGCAGTTTACGGGACTCGGGCGGCTACACCTTC. It yields the protein CASSLRDSGGYTF.